The TCR beta chain under discussion was sequenced for a study of shared clonotypes between healthy human individuals. Study observations and caveats: Naive subsets generally exceeded memory subsets in estimated richness. Non-shared clonotypes were found to have lower generation probabilities than the clonotypes that were shared by all four of the sorted-subset donors.

The data were produced by immunoSEQ multiplex PCR, yet TCRdb's version contains in-frame clones alone and is incomplete. The table records roughly 2.1 million clones, approximately 94% of them present only once. CDR1 and CDR2 (germline): SGDLS, YYNGEE. This CDR3 comprises 15 residues. Trimming removed 4 bases from V and 6 bases from J; junction bases left unmatched: 12. Positively selected for CCR7, the CD45RO-negative cells used as naive CD8 cells excluded terminally differentiated effector memory CD45RA+ cells. Notes on this clone: What it binds is not known.

Sequenced: naive CD8+ T cells from PBMCs. V and J are TRBV9 and TRBJ2-7, with 8 bases identical to TRBD2. The TCR comes from a man aged 18 to 35 in good health. Some clones in this sample may be carry-over from other donors' samples. CDR3 DNA: TGTGCCAGCAGCCCTACTGGGGCTAGCGGGCGCGAGCAGTACTTC. Encoded protein: CASSPTGASGREQYF.